The text below deals with one TCR beta chain. Its antigen is not known. The CDR3 contains 14 residues. Germline CDR1 is MNHNY and CDR2 is SVGAGI (reference sequence). V lost 4 bases to trimming and J lost 0 bases, with 8 bases between them. Original analysis: ImmunoSEQ output held junction-only sequences without quality scores, so filtering differed. The method was immunoSEQ multiplex PCR; TCRdb's version includes in-frame clones alone and lacks a portion of them. V, J and clone size were drawn from that table, and D and trimming were deduced from the DNA. The sample contains 550,000 to 850,000 clones, under 80% of which appear only once. These data originate in a study of shared clonotypes between healthy human individuals. Broader study findings: Around 5% of naive CD4 clonotypes were common to several donors.

The gene calls are TRBV6-6 and TRBJ2-3; D ambiguous. Sequencing was done on a sample of memory CD4+ T cells sorted from blood. Indicated subset: CD45RA-negative fraction. The sequence came from a woman younger than 45 in good health. DNA for the CDR3: TGTGCCAGCAGTTCGCTACTAAGCACAGATACGCAGTATTTT. Its protein is CASSSLLSTDTQYF.